This T cell receptor (beta chain) was identified during a study of cytomegalovirus exposure and HLA in healthy donors. In the study overall: Per a later analysis, the 666 first-cohort and some 110 validation repertoires shared one platform.

Measured with immunoSEQ multiplex PCR; TCRdb has only the in-frame clones, and not every one. Of roughly 86,000 clones in the sample, 90% to 97% are singletons; the top ten hold roughly 1.6%. In regard to this clone: What it binds is not known.

Findings and caveats of the study: A subsequent analysis found that TCR clusters from the first cohort also tended to co-occur in the roughly 120 validation repertoires, with approximately 95% of cluster scores above 0. According to reports, the classifier identified cytomegalovirus status with high specificity and sensitivity.

The CDR3 loop spans 13 amino acids. V was pared by 2 bases and J by 2 bases, with 6 bases between. In germline, CDR1 is MDHEN, CDR2 SYDVKM. The sample taken for sequencing was PBMCs. The chain combines TRBV28 with TRBJ2-5; weak D call: TRBD2 (5 bases). The receptor was isolated from a man aged 18 to 30 in good health and CMV-seropositive. CDR3 residues: CASSLPGQETQYF. The CDR3 DNA sequence: TGTGCCAGCAGTTTACCGGGGCAAGAGACCCAGTACTTC.